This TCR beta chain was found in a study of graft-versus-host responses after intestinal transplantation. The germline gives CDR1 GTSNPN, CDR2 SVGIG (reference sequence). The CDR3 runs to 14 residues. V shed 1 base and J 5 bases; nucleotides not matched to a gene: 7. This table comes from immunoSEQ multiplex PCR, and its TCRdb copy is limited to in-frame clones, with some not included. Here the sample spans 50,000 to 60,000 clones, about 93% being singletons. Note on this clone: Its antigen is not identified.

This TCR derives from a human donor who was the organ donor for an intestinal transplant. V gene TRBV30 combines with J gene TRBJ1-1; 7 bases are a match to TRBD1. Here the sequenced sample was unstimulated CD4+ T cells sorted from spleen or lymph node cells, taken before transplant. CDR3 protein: CAWSGGGAWTEAFF. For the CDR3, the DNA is TGTGCCTGGAGTGGAGGGGGCGCCTGGACTGAAGCTTTCTTT.